This paragraph reports one T cell receptor (beta chain). The antigen is undetermined. The record originates from a study of T cells after yellow fever vaccination. Study overall: SMART-Seq v4 Ultra Low Input served to prepare low-cell-number fractions.

Overall study results and limits: Secondary responses were weaker yet peaked faster, day 5 versus 15. Clones from primary vaccination mostly reappeared after the booster (around 96% CD4, approximately 88% CD8).

This CDR3 comprises 17 residues. Trimming pared 1 base from V and 9 bases from J, leaving 25 bases between. Germline CDR1 and CDR2: DFQATT and SNEGSKA (reference sequence). 5'RACE template switching produced TCR cDNA carrying a universal primer site and UMIs. Each CDR3 protein is one row after TCRdb ran MiXCR on the 5' RACE reads. The repertoire holds about 510,000 distinct CDR3 sequences, with less than 25% as singletons. The clonotype comes from a man younger than 35 who received the YFV17D yellow fever vaccine. Sample: PBMCs, taken around 3 weeks after the first yellow fever vaccination. This chain links TRBV20-1 with TRBJ2-1; D assignment may be TRBD1 or TRBD2 (6 bases each). The CDR3 nucleotides read TGCAGTGCTAGAGTATCGGGGGCGCGTAATTTTATGGGTGAGCAGTTCTTC. This encodes CSARVSGARNFMGEQFF.